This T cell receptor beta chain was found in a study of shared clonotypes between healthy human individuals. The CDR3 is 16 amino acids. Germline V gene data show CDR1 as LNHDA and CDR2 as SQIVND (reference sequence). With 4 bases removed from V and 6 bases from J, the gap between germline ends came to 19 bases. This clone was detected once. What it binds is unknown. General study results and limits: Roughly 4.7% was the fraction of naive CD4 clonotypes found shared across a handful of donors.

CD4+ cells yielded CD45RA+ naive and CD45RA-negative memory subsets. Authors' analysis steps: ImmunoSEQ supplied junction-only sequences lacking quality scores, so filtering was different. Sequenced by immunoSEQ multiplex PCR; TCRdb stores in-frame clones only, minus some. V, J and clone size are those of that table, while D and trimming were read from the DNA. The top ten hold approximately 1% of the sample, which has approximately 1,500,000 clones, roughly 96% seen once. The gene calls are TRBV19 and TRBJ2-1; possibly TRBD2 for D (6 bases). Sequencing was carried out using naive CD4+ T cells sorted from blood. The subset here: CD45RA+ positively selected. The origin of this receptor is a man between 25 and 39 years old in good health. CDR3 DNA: TGTGCCAGTAGTAAACGGGACTTAGGGTCCCCCAATGAGCAGTTCTTC. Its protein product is CASSKRDLGSPNEQFF.